This T cell receptor (beta chain) was recorded in a study of T cell responses to AZD1222 COVID-19 vaccine. Points from the study as a whole: Just a handful of AZD1222 recipients tested seropositive at baseline. White British ancestry dominated among donors, who included more females, and clonal diversity was possibly underestimated. The study reported that nearly half of spike-specific TCRs target unmutated variant regions. There were vaccine-associated CD4 TCRs across spike, dominant at 160-218 and 743-854.

This CDR3 spans 14 amino acids. Germline V gene data show CDR1 as MNHEY and CDR2 as SVGAGI. With regard to this clone: The target antigen is unknown. Mismatch with germline at one junction end may stem from a read error.

TCRdb's table, derived via immunoSEQ multiplex PCR, lists solely in-frame clones and lacks some. The sample consists of about 120,000 clones, less than 95% of them appearing once. The rearrangement links TRBV6-5 to TRBJ2-2; possible D gene TRBD1, 6 bases. This receptor was identified in an adult who received the AZD1222 COVID-19 vaccine. Sequencing used peripheral blood, obtained 28 days after the second AZD1222 dose. CDR3 in DNA: TGTGCCAGCAAAGAGGGGGTGAACGCCGGGGAGCTGTTTTTT. Its protein product is CASKEGVNAGELFF.